The 25 T cell receptor beta chains given below trace back to one sample, sequenced in a study of read filtering for tumor transcriptome and immune sequencing. This library used 300 to 500 ng RNA and molecular barcoded adaptors spanning alpha/delta and beta/gamma chains. TCRdb reprocessed the reads with MiXCR, giving one entry per CDR3 protein. The profile covers over 45,000 distinct CDR3 sequences, with more than 10% appearing a single time and more than 14% taken by the ten largest. Sequencing was carried out using a population of CD138-negative cells sorted from bone marrow. Receptors were obtained from a donor at least 40 years old with multiple myeloma.

On this clonotype itself: One junction end disagrees with the germline gene, perhaps due to a read error. The chain is built from TRBV28 and TRBJ2-1; D call uncertain. This CDR3 has 15 residues. CDR1 and CDR2 (germline): MDHEN, SYDVKM. The CDR3 loop reads CASRFLQSPYNEQFF. The CDR3 DNA is TGTGCCAGCAGATTTCTACAAAGCCCCTACAACGAGCAGTTCTTC.

This clonotype has at least ten counts. The gene calls are TRBV7-2 and TRBJ2-5, with 13 positions matching TRBD2. The V gene end was trimmed by 5 bases and the J gene end by 4 bases; junction bases not matched to a gene: 7. The CDR3 is 16 residues long. Germline CDR1 reads SGHTA; CDR2 reads FQGNSA. The CDR3 region has the DNA TGTGCCAGCAGCCCCCCCCGGACTAGCGGGAGAGAGACCCAGTACTTC. It specifies CASSPPRTSGRETQYF.

This clonotype was detected ten times or more. The rearrangement joins TRBV6-5 to TRBJ2-7, with 7 nucleotides matching TRBD1. In germline, CDR1 is MNHEY, CDR2 SVGAGI. The CDR3 length is 14 residues. V lost 6 bases, J lost 2 bases, and 7 bases stayed unmatched. In DNA, the CDR3 is TGTGCCAGCAGACTCCAGACAGGGCCCTACGAGCAGTACTTC. It codes for CASRLQTGPYEQYF.

In its sample, this clonotype was seen many times. The chain has TRBV12-3 or TRBV12-4 and TRBJ2-1, with TRBD1 matching 7 bases. V trimming: 3 bases; J trimming: 3 bases; junction bases outside the gene matches: 8. The CDR3 sequence is 16 residues long. The CDR3 protein is CASSFHPRGLYNEQFF. For the CDR3, the DNA is TGTGCCAGCAGTTTCCATCCGAGGGGGCTCTACAATGAGCAGTTCTTC.

Ten or more counts support this clonotype. The chain combines TRBV5-1 with TRBJ2-5; 11 nucleotides agree with TRBD1. Per germline, CDR1 SGHRS and CDR2 YFSETQ. Losses at the gene ends were 2 bases for V and 0 bases for J; bases not matched to a gene: 6. CDR3 size: 17 residues. CDR3 region: CASSFWGTGGNQETQYF. The CDR3 region has the DNA TGCGCCAGCAGCTTCTGGGGGACAGGGGGGAACCAAGAGACCCAGTACTTC.

This clonotype occurred many times. CDR3 loop: CASSQSGSSYEQYF. For the CDR3, the DNA is TGTGCCAGCAGCCAATCGGGGAGCTCCTACGAGCAGTACTTC. The chain uses TRBV3-1 and TRBJ2-7; D perhaps matches TRBD2 (5 bases). V was clipped by 2 bases and J by 0 bases, with 8 bases between them. The CDR3 loop spans 14 amino acids. Germline lookup yields CDR1 LGHDT and CDR2 YNNKEL (reference sequence).

This clonotype showed up many times. The rearrangement uses TRBV12-3 or TRBV12-4 and TRBJ2-7; D ambiguous. Trimming removed 5 bases at V and 4 bases at J, with 9 bases between. The CDR3 covers 12 residues. The CDR3: CASSESRYEQYF. CDR3 in DNA: TGTGCCAGCAGTGAGAGCAGATACGAGCAGTACTTC.

This clonotype was seen at least ten times. This chain joins TRBV20-1 and TRBJ2-5, with D possibly TRBD1 on 5 matching bases. V was cut by 3 bases and J by 5 bases, with 13 bases left in between. The CDR3 consists of 13 residues. Germline V gives CDR1 DFQATT, CDR2 SNEGSKA (reference sequence). The CDR3 protein is CSASRQGRETQYF. In DNA form, the CDR3 reads TGCAGTGCTAGCAGGCAGGGCCGGGAGACCCAGTACTTC.

At least ten counts were recorded for this clonotype. The chain recombines TRBV23-1 with TRBJ2-6; tentative D call: TRBD2 (5 bases). TRBV23-1 is an open reading frame whose function is uncertain. V lost 4 bases to trimming and J lost 3 bases, with 10 bases between them. The CDR3 runs 15 residues. The chain's CDR3 is CASSRGLSGANVLTF. The CDR3 DNA reads TGCGCCAGCAGTCGAGGGCTTAGTGGGGCCAACGTCCTGACTTTC.

This chain joins TRBV7-9 and TRBJ2-7; D might be TRBD1 (6 bases). V was cut by 6 bases and J by 4 bases, with 16 bases left in between. Germline V gene data show CDR1 as SEHNR and CDR2 as FQNEAQ (reference sequence). The CDR3 is 14 amino acids. CDR3: CASSFAGAVYEQYF. In DNA, the CDR3 is TGTGCCAGCAGTTTCGCAGGGGCGGTTTACGAGCAGTACTTC.

This clonotype was recorded at least ten times. V gene TRBV6-1 combines with J gene TRBJ2-5, with a weak D call TRBD1 (6 bases). The CDR3 consists of 12 residues. Germline V gene lookup returns CDR1 MNHNS and CDR2 SASEGT. The V end lost 4 bases, the J end lost 4 bases, and 7 bases lay between the germline ends. The CDR3 is CASSVGGETQYF. The CDR3 DNA sequence: TGTGCCAGCAGTGTAGGGGGAGAGACCCAGTACTTC.

Concerning this clonotype: A far larger clone is a single base away, which makes a read error likely. The chain uses TRBV11-3 and TRBJ2-1, with 9 positions matching TRBD1. Looked up from germline, CDR1 is SGHNT and CDR2 is YENEEA. With 6 bases clipped from V and 10 bases from J, the junction kept 4 bases outside the gene matches. This CDR3 is built from 12 residues. The CDR3 bases are TGTGCCAGCAGACAGACAGGGGGGGAGCAGTTCTTC. Protein product: CASRQTGGEQFF.

This clonotype has ten or more counts. V is TRBV20-1 and J is TRBJ2-7; D is perhaps TRBD1 (5 bases). From germline, CDR1 is DFQATT and CDR2 SNEGSKA (reference sequence). Trimming shortened V by 1 base and J by 7 bases, and 14 bases separated the two germline ends. CDR3 size: 13 residues. The CDR3 coding sequence is TGCAGTGCTAGAGGTGGGGCCATCGGAGAGCAGTACTTC. This encodes CSARGGAIGEQYF.

This chain joins TRBV21-1 and TRBJ2-1; TRBD2 was called by the table and not checked on the DNA. TRBV21-1 is tagged as a pseudogene. This CDR3 has 19 residues. In DNA form, the CDR3 reads TGTGCCAGCAGCAAAGCGGGGAAGACTAGCGGGAGGGCCGGTAATGAGCAGTTCTTT. As protein: CASSKAGKTSGRAGNEQFF.

This clonotype came up many times. The chain carries TRBV6-6 and TRBJ2-5, with 10 bases fitting TRBD2. This CDR3 has 16 residues. J was trimmed by 3 bases and V by 0 bases; bases with no gene match: 4. Germline V gene sequence: CDR1 MNHNY, CDR2 SVGAGI (reference sequence). CDR3 nucleotides: TGTGCCAGCAGTTACTCCAGCGGGAGGGGGGAAGAGACCCAGTACTTC. Protein sequence: CASSYSSGRGEETQYF.

This rearrangement joins TRBV7-6 to TRBJ2-7; D tentatively fits TRBD1 or TRBD2 (5 bases each). The CDR3 has 13 amino acids. Germline assignment: CDR1 SGHVS and CDR2 FNYEAQ. Trimming stripped 8 bases from V and 2 bases from J, with 13 bases between. CDR3 protein: CASSTGRAYEQYF. In DNA form, the CDR3 reads TGTGCCAGCTCCACGGGACGAGCCTACGAGCAGTACTTC.

J is TRBJ1-2 and V is TRBV7-8; D gene ambiguous. CDR3 length: 12 residues. Trimming took off 2 bases at V and 0 bases at J, with 1 base between the two ends. Germline V gene lookup returns CDR1 SGHVS and CDR2 FQNEAQ. The CDR3 loop reads CASSLTNYGYTF. The CDR3 DNA follows: TGTGCCAGCAGCTTAACTAACTATGGCTACACCTTC.

This clonotype was counted at least ten times. V gene TRBV5-5 combines with J gene TRBJ1-1; no definite D call. Trimming cost V 0 bases and J 5 bases, with 5 bases left between them. Germline V gives CDR1 SGHKS, CDR2 YYEKEE (reference sequence). The CDR3 consists of 12 residues. CDR3 sequence: CASSLGSTEAFF. CDR3 nucleotides: TGTGCCAGCAGCTTGGGGTCGACTGAAGCTTTCTTT.

Many counts were recorded for this clonotype. The chain uses TRBV20-1 and TRBJ2-1; 10 nucleotides agree with TRBD2. This CDR3 spans 14 amino acids. V lost 4 bases, J lost 8 bases, and 8 bases stayed unmatched. Germline V gene lookup returns CDR1 DFQATT and CDR2 SNEGSKA (reference sequence). CDR3 loop: CSAIPGLAFYEQFF. CDR3 bases: TGCAGTGCTATTCCGGGACTAGCGTTTTATGAGCAGTTCTTC.

The count of this clonotype is one. A read error is possible here, since a much larger clone lies one base away. This chain links TRBV30 with TRBJ2-2, with TRBD2 as a possible D gene (6 bases). This CDR3 contains 11 residues. Germline values: CDR1 GTSNPN, CDR2 SVGIG (reference sequence). DNA of the CDR3: TGTGCCTGGAGTTGGGGCGGGGAGCTGCTTTTT. As protein: CAWSWGGELLF.

This clonotype was counted at least ten times. This chain joins TRBV7-2 and TRBJ1-6; possibly TRBD1 for D (5 bases). The CDR3 is made up of 15 amino acids. The germline CDR1 and CDR2 sequences are SGHTA and FQGNSA. V lost 2 bases and J 7 bases, leaving 12 bases between the germline ends. CDR3 in amino acids: CASSLFKGRNSPLHF. Here the CDR3 DNA reads TGTGCCAGCAGCTTATTTAAGGGGAGGAATTCACCCCTCCACTTT.

This clonotype was counted at least ten times. The chain carries TRBV28 and TRBJ1-1; D uncertain. CDR1 MDHEN and CDR2 SYDVKM come from the germline V gene. Trimming took off 4 bases at V and 3 bases at J, with 15 bases between the two ends. The CDR3 length is 15 residues. The CDR3 bases are TGTGCCAGCAGTTCCACGGGCCTGGCGGACACTGAAGCTTTCTTT. This sequence encodes CASSSTGLADTEAFF.

Note on this clonotype: This sequence may be a read error, since a much larger clone differs from it by one base. The chain couples TRBV20-1 to TRBJ2-5; tentatively, D is TRBD1 or TRBD2 (5 bases each). In germline, CDR1 is DFQATT, CDR2 SNEGSKA (reference sequence). The CDR3 loop spans 14 amino acids. The V and J ends lost 1 base and 6 bases respectively, with 15 bases between them. The CDR3 region has the DNA TGCAGTGCTAGAGGACTAACGGACATGCAGACCCAGTACTTC. It is translated as CSARGLTDMQTQYF.

Many counts were recorded for this clonotype. The chain carries TRBV29-1 and TRBJ2-5; TRBD2 matches at 9 bases. CDR1 is SQVTM, CDR2 ANQGSEA, per germline. The CDR3 consists of 13 residues. V was pared by 4 bases and J by 0 bases, with 0 bases of the junction left unmatched. CDR3: CSVGTSDQETQYF. The CDR3 DNA sequence: TGCAGCGTTGGGACTAGCGACCAAGAGACCCAGTACTTC.

This clonotype was picked up many times. The chain employs TRBV5-1 and TRBJ2-1; D remains ambiguous. Germline assignment: CDR1 SGHRS and CDR2 YFSETQ. This CDR3 is 13 amino acids long. The V end was cut by 2 bases, the J end by 6 bases, with 9 bases between. CDR3 loop: CASSLIDPNEQFF. CDR3 bases: TGCGCCAGCAGCTTAATAGACCCCAATGAGCAGTTCTTC.